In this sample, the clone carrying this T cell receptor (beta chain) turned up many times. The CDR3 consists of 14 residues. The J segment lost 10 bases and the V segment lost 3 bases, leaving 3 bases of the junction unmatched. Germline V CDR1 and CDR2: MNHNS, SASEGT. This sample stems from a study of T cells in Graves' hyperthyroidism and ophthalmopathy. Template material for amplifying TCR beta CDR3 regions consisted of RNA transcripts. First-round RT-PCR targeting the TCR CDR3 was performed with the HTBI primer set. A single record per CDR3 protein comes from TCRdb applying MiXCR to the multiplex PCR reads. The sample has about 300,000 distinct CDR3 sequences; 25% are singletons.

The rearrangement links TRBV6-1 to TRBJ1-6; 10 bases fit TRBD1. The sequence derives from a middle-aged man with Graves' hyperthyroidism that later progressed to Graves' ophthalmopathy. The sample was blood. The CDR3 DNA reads TGTGCCAGCAGTGAGAGGACAGGGGGATCACCCCTCCACTTT. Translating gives CASSERTGGSPLHF.